What follows are 25 T cell receptor beta chains derived from one specimen sequenced in a study of CD8 T cells in ankylosing spondylitis. TCRdb itself ran the 5' RACE reads through MiXCR, one entry per CDR3 protein. The sample consists of 25,000 to 40,000 distinct CDR3 sequences, around 6.7% of them appearing once. Specimen: blood, either unsorted or a sorted T cell fraction (not recorded which). These receptors were taken from a male donor with ankylosing spondylitis or in good health (not recorded which).

This chain links TRBV20-1 with TRBJ1-2, with TRBD1 identical over 9 bases. The J segment lost 7 bases and the V segment lost 6 bases, leaving 9 bases of the junction unmatched. This CDR3 has 13 residues. Germline V gene lookup returns CDR1 DFQATT and CDR2 SNEGSKA (reference sequence). The CDR3 spells CSATGTGLAGYTF. CDR3 DNA sequence: TGCAGTGCAACCGGGACAGGGTTGGCTGGCTACACCTTC.

By sample share, this clonotype is medium-sized. V and J are TRBV29-1 and TRBJ2-1; 9 nucleotides agree with TRBD2. J gave up 10 bases and V 3 bases, and 7 bases lay outside the gene matches. The germline gives CDR1 SQVTM, CDR2 ANQGSEA. The CDR3 is made up of 13 amino acids. DNA of the CDR3: TGCAGCGTTGATGGCGGGAGGGTAGGAGAGCAGTTCTTC. Residues: CSVDGGRVGEQFF.

Remarks on this clonotype: One end of the junction fails to match germline, which may point to a read error. V and J are TRBV20-1 and TRBJ1-1; D is uncertain. This CDR3 contains 15 residues. The germline V gene has CDR1 DFQATT and CDR2 SNEGSKA (reference sequence). The CDR3 region has the DNA TGCAGTGCTAGACTTCTTCTGGAGCTGAACACTGTAGCTTTCTTT. Translated: CSARLLLELNTVAFF.

This clonotype was detected ten times or more. CDR3 bases: TGTGCCAGCAGCTTAGACCCGGACAGTTCCACAGATACGCAGTATTTT. Translation: CASSLDPDSSTDTQYF. The chain joins TRBV11-1 to TRBJ2-3, with a possible D match to TRBD1 (6 bases). V was pared by 1 base and J by 2 bases, with 13 bases between. This CDR3 has 16 residues. Per the germline V gene, CDR1 is SGHAT and CDR2 is FQDESV (reference sequence).

In its sample, this clonotype was seen many times. V is TRBV12-3 or TRBV12-4 and J is TRBJ2-7; weak D call: TRBD1 (6 bases). The CDR3 runs to 13 residues. V was trimmed by 3 bases and J by 12 bases, leaving 18 bases between them. The CDR3 DNA sequence: TGTGCCAGCAGTTTTTCAGGGGACGTACAGGGGTACTTC. This sequence encodes CASSFSGDVQGYF.

This chain connects TRBV7-2 to TRBJ2-3, with 7 positions matching TRBD1. Germline V CDR1 and CDR2: SGHTA, FQGNSA. V was clipped by 0 bases and J by 5 bases; unmatched bases: 5. The length of the CDR3 is 15 residues. The CDR3 DNA reads as TGTGCCAGCAGCTTAGCGACAGGGAATCGAGATACGCAGTATTTT. As protein: CASSLATGNRDTQYF. The full variable domain, with the rest looked up from reference TRBV7-2 and TRBJ2-3, is GAGVSQSPSNKVTEKGKDVELRCDPISGHTALYWYRQSLGQGLEFLIYFQGNSAPDKSGLPSDRFSAERTGGSVSTLTIQRTQQEDSAVYLCASSLATGNRDTQYFGPGTRLTVL.

This clonotype was seen ten or more times. V gene TRBV5-1 combines with J gene TRBJ2-1; D is unresolved. The CDR3 covers 14 residues. V was pared by 0 bases and J by 2 bases, with 6 bases between. Germline-derived CDR1 and CDR2 are SGHRS and YFSETQ. The CDR3 is CASSLAGPYNEQFF. Here the CDR3 DNA reads TGCGCCAGCAGCTTGGCCGGTCCCTACAATGAGCAGTTCTTC.

Many counts were recorded for this clonotype. The chain recombines TRBV23-1 with TRBJ1-1; D gene ambiguous. TRBV23-1 is an open reading frame whose function is uncertain. Trimming removed 11 bases at V and 1 base at J, with 11 bases between. The CDR3 runs 12 residues. The CDR3 here is CAVRMRNTEAFF. In DNA form, the CDR3 reads TGCGCCGTTAGGATGAGGAACACTGAAGCTTTCTTT.

This clonotype is labeled medium-sized (0.01 to 0.1%). The chain has TRBV7-2 and TRBJ1-1; 10 nucleotides agree with TRBD1. CDR1 and CDR2 (germline): SGHTA, FQGNSA. The V segment lost 4 bases and the J segment 5 bases; nucleotides outside the gene matches: 7. The CDR3 length is 15 residues. This chain's CDR3 is CASSSGTGVMTEAFF. The DNA for the CDR3 is TGTGCCAGCAGCTCTGGGACAGGGGTTATGACTGAAGCTTTCTTT.

Many counts were recorded for this clonotype. J is TRBJ2-1 and V is TRBV11-2, with D maybe TRBD2 (7 bases). The CDR3 is made up of 12 amino acids. CDR1 and CDR2 (germline): SGHAT, FQNNGV. V lost 5 bases, J lost 12 bases, and 14 bases lay in between. For the CDR3, the DNA is TGTGCCAGCAGCCCAGTCGGGGGGCCGCAGTTCTTC. Translation gives CASSPVGGPQFF.

Many counts were recorded for this clonotype. The V and J genes are TRBV7-3 and TRBJ2-1; D is undetermined. Trimming removed 7 bases at V and 7 bases at J, with 11 bases between. CDR3 length: 12 residues. Germline V gene data show CDR1 as SGHTA and CDR2 as FQGTGA. CDR3 in amino acids: CASTPGVNEQFF. In DNA form, the CDR3 reads TGTGCCAGCACCCCCGGTGTGAATGAGCAGTTCTTC. The full variable domain, with the rest looked up from reference TRBV7-3 and TRBJ2-1, is GAGVSQTPSNKVTEKGKYVELRCDPISGHTALYWYRQSLGQGPEFLIYFQGTGAADDSGLPNDRFFAVRPEGSVSTLKIQRTERGDSAVYLCASTPGVNEQFFGPGTRLTVL.

The chain carries TRBV12-3 or TRBV12-4 and TRBJ2-3, with D perhaps TRBD1 or TRBD2 (6 bases each). V was pared by 0 bases and J by 5 bases, with 15 bases between. The CDR3 covers 16 residues. Here the CDR3 DNA reads TGTGCCAGCAGTTTAGCCCTGAGGGGGGCTGGAGATACGCAGTATTTT. Amino acid sequence: CASSLALRGAGDTQYF.

The chain recombines TRBV29-1 with TRBJ2-1; D call uncertain. The V gene's germline CDR1 is SQVTM and CDR2 ANQGSEA. The CDR3 covers 13 residues. The V end was cut by 2 bases, the J end by 6 bases, with 11 bases between. Here the CDR3 reads CSVELDSSNEQFF. The CDR3 coding sequence is TGCAGCGTTGAATTGGATAGCAGCAATGAGCAGTTCTTC.

The sample holds many counts of this clonotype. The V call is TRBV28, the J call TRBJ2-5; D is unclear. Germline CDR1 reads MDHEN; CDR2 reads SYDVKM. Trimming left V 2 bases short and J 4 bases short, with 11 bases between. The CDR3 is 14 amino acids. The CDR3 nucleotides read TGTGCCAGCAGTTTAACTGGGCAGCTAGAGACCCAGTACTTC. It is translated as CASSLTGQLETQYF.

This clonotype was detected only a few times. The rearrangement joins TRBV12-3 or TRBV12-4 to TRBJ1-2; unclear D gene. The CDR3 consists of 13 residues. The V end was cut by 1 base, the J end by 6 bases, with 9 bases between. The CDR3 bases are TGTGCCAGCAGTTTAGACGGGATTAATGGCTACACCTTC. Translation gives CASSLDGINGYTF.

This clonotype was seen repeatedly, ten times or more. The chain carries TRBV18 and TRBJ2-1; D call uncertain. Germline CDR1 reads KGHSH; CDR2 reads LQKENI. Trimming stripped 2 bases from V and 0 bases from J, with 14 bases between. The CDR3 consists of 17 residues. The CDR3 DNA follows: TGTGCCAGCTCACCATTTTTGGGCGACCGCTCCTACAATGAGCAGTTCTTC. As protein: CASSPFLGDRSYNEQFF.

This clonotype was picked up many times. J is TRBJ2-3 and V is TRBV20-1, with 12 positions matching TRBD2. From germline, CDR1 is DFQATT and CDR2 SNEGSKA (reference sequence). J gave up 4 bases and V 0 bases, and 5 bases lay outside the gene matches. This CDR3 spans 16 amino acids. The DNA for the CDR3 is TGCAGTGCTAGAGATCTGACTAGCGGGAGCGCAGATACGCAGTATTTT. Its protein product is CSARDLTSGSADTQYF.

The chain couples TRBV4-2 to TRBJ2-1; 14 bases line up with TRBD2. Germline trimming cut 4 bases from V and 6 bases from J; bases unmatched to any gene: 8. The CDR3 runs 17 residues. Germline CDR1 LGHNA, CDR2 YNFKEQ. The CDR3 DNA reads TGTGCCAGCAGCCGGTCCGGACTAGCGGGAGGAGGCAATGAGCAGTTCTTC. Its translation: CASSRSGLAGGGNEQFF.

Ten or more counts support this clonotype. The V call is TRBV7-8, the J call TRBJ1-6; no reliable D call. V gave up 5 bases and J gave up 0 bases, with 8 bases separating them. Per the germline V gene, CDR1 is SGHVS and CDR2 is FQNEAQ. This CDR3 spans 15 amino acids. The CDR3 nucleotides read TGTGCCAGCAGCCCCGAGGGCTCCTATAATTCACCCCTCCACTTT. Translating it yields CASSPEGSYNSPLHF. Using reference TRBV7-8 and TRBJ1-6 for the parts outside the CDR3, the full variable domain is GAGVSQSPRYKVAKRGQDVALRCDPISGHVSLFWYQQALGQGPEFLTYFQNEAQLDKSGLPSDRFFAERPEGSVSTLKIQRTQQEDSAVYLCASSPEGSYNSPLHFGNGTRLTVT.

This clonotype was seen many times. This chain links TRBV29-1 with TRBJ1-1; D is undetermined. This CDR3 contains 12 residues. Trimming took off 5 bases at V and 0 bases at J, with 7 bases between the two ends. Germline V gene sequence: CDR1 SQVTM, CDR2 ANQGSEA. The CDR3 loop is CSVIPMNTEAFF. As DNA, the CDR3 is TGCAGCGTTATCCCCATGAACACTGAAGCTTTCTTT.

Ten or more counts support this clonotype. The chain has TRBV5-4 and TRBJ1-1; 7 positions agree with TRBD1. Per germline, CDR1 SGHNT and CDR2 YYREEE (reference sequence). The CDR3 is 15 amino acids. The junction had 7 bases not matched to a gene; V was cut back by 4 bases and J by 1 base. The DNA of the CDR3 is TGTGCCAGCAGCGACTTGGACAGGCGGAACACTGAAGCTTTCTTT. Protein: CASSDLDRRNTEAFF. Together with reference TRBV5-4 and TRBJ1-1, the CDR3 gives the full variable domain: ETGVTQSPTHLIKTRGQQVTLRCSSQSGHNTVSWYQQALGQGPQFIFQYYREEENGRGNFPPRFSGLQFPNYSSELNVNALELDDSALYLCASSDLDRRNTEAFFGQGTRLTVV.

This clonotype showed up many times. The chain recombines TRBV7-2 with TRBJ2-3; no reliable D call. Germline CDR1 is SGHTA and CDR2 is FQGNSA. This CDR3 has 15 amino acids. Trimming removed 0 bases at V and 0 bases at J, with 7 bases between. The CDR3 sequence is CASSLALISTDTQYF. CDR3 nucleotides: TGTGCCAGCAGCTTAGCCTTGATCAGCACAGATACGCAGTATTTT.

This clonotype was counted at least ten times. J is TRBJ1-5 and V is TRBV2, with TRBD1 matching 9 bases. Germline V gives CDR1 SNHLY, CDR2 FYNNEI. V lost 6 bases, J lost 6 bases, and 6 bases stayed unmatched. The CDR3 has 14 residues. The CDR3 protein is CASRAGQGAQPQHF. In nucleotides, the CDR3 is TGTGCCAGCAGAGCGGGACAGGGTGCTCAGCCCCAGCATTTT.

This chain joins TRBV12-3 or TRBV12-4 and TRBJ2-1; TRBD2 might be the D (5 bases). The length of the CDR3 is 14 residues. The V gene lost 3 bases and the J gene lost 9 bases, with 15 bases spanning the gap. The CDR3 here is CASSFWTSGTEQFF. As DNA, the CDR3 is TGTGCCAGCAGTTTTTGGACGAGCGGCACTGAGCAGTTCTTC.

A remark on this clonotype: One junction end does not reproduce the germline sequence, and a read error may be involved. The chain uses TRBV13 and TRBJ2-5, with D unresolved. From germline, CDR1 is PRHDT and CDR2 FYEKMQ (reference sequence). The CDR3 length is 16 residues. In DNA, the CDR3 is TGTGCCATCAGCTCCGGGCTCCTCTGGTACCAAGAGACCCAGTACTTC. Its translation: CAISSGLLWYQETQYF.